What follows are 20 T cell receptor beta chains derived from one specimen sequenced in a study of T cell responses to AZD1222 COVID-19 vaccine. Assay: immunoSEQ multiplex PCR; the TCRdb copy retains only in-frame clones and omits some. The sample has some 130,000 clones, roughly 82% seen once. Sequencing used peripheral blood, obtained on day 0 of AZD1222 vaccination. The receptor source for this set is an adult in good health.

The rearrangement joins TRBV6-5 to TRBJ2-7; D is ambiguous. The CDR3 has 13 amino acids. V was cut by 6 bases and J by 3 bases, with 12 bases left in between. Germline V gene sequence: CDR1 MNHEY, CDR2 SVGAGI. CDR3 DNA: TGTGCCAGCAGCCTGACCTTCAACTACGAGCAGTACTTC. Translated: CASSLTFNYEQYF.

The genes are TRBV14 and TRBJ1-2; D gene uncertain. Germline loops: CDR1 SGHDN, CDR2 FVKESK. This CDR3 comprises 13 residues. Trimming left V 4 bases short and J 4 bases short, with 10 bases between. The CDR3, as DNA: TGTGCCAGCAGCCCTCAGCTGCTCTATGGCTACACCTTC. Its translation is CASSPQLLYGYTF.

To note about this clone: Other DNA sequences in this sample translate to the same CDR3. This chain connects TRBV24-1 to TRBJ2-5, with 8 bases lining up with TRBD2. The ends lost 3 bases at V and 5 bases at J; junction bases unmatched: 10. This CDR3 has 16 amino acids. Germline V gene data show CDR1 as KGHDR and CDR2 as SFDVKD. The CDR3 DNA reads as TGTGCCACCAGTGATCCTGGACTAGCTGGCTTGGAGACCCAGTACTTC. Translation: CATSDPGLAGLETQYF.

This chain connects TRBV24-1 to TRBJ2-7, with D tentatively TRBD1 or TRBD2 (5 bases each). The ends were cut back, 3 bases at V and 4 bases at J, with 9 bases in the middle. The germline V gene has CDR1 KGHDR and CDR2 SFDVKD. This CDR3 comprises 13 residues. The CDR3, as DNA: TGTGCCACCAGTGATGGGGGAGCGTACGAGCAGTACTTC. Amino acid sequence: CATSDGGAYEQYF.

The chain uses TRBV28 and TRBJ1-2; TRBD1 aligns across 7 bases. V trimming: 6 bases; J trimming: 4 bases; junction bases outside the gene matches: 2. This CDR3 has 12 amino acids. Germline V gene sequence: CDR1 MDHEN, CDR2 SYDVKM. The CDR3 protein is CASSRDSYGYTF. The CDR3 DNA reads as TGTGCCAGCAGCCGGGACAGCTATGGCTACACCTTC.

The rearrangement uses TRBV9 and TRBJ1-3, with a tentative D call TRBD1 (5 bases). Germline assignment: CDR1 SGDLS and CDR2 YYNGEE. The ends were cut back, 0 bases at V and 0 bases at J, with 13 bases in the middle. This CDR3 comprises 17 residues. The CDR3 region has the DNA TGTGCCAGCAGCGTAGGTCCCTCGGGGACCTCTGGAAACACCATATATTTT. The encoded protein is CASSVGPSGTSGNTIYF.

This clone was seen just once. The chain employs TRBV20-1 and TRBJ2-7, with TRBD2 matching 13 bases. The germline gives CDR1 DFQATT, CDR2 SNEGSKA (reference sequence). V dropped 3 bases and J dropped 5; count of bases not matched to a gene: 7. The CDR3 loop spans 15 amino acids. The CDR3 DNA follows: TGCAGTGCTAGTTGGACTAGCGGGGGTAAAAACGAGCAGTACTTC. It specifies CSASWTSGGKNEQYF.

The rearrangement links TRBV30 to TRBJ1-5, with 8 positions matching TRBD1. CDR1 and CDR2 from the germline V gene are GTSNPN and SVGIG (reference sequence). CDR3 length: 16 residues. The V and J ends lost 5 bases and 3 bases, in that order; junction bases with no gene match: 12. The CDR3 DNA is TGTGCCTGGGACTCCGGGACAGGCTATGTCAATCAGCCCCAGCATTTT. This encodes CAWDSGTGYVNQPQHF.

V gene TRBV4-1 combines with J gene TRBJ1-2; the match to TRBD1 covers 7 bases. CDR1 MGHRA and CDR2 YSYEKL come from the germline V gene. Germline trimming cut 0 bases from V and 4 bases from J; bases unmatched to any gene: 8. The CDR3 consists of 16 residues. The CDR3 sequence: CASSQDTQGRTYGYTF. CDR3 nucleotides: TGCGCCAGCAGCCAAGATACACAGGGGCGCACCTATGGCTACACCTTC.

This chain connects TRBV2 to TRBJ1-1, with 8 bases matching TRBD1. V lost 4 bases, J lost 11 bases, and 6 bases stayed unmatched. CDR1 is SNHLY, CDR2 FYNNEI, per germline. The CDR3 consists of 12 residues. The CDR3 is CASSVRGRGAFF. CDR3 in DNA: TGTGCCAGCAGTGTCAGGGGGCGCGGGGCTTTCTTT.

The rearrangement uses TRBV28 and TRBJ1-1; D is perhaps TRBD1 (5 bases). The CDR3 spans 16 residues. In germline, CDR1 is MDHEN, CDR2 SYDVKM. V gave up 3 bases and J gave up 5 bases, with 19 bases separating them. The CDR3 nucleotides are TGTGCCAGCAGTTTGCCCGGGGGTGTGAGAGGGACTGAAGCTTTCTTT. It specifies CASSLPGGVRGTEAFF.

CDR3 protein: CASSLGYHGGQLNTEAFF. In DNA form, the CDR3 reads TGTGCCAGCAGCTTGGGGTACCATGGGGGCCAATTGAACACTGAAGCTTTCTTT. This sequence joins TRBV13 and TRBJ1-1; perhaps TRBD1 as D (6 bases). Trimming left V 3 bases short and J 0 bases short, with 20 bases between. Germline assignment: CDR1 PRHDT and CDR2 FYEKMQ (reference sequence). This CDR3 is 18 amino acids long.

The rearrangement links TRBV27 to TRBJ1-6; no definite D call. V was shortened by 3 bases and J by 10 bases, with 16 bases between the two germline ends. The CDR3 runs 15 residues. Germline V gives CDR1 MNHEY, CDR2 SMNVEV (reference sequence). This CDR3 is CASSFFLTQGSPLHF. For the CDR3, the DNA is TGTGCCAGCAGTTTCTTTCTGACGCAAGGCTCACCCCTCCACTTT.

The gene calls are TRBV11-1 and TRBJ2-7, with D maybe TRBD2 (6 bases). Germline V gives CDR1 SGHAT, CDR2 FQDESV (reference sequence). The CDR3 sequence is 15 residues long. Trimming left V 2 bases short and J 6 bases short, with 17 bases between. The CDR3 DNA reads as TGTGCCAGCAGCTTAAAAGGAGCGGGTGGGGTCGAGCAGTACTTC. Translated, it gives CASSLKGAGGVEQYF.

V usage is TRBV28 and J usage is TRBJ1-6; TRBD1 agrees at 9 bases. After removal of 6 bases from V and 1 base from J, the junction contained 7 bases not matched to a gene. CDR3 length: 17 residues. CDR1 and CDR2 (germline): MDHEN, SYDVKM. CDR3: CASSRDRVLSYNSPLHF. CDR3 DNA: TGTGCCAGCAGCCGGGACAGGGTGTTATCCTATAATTCACCCCTCCACTTT.

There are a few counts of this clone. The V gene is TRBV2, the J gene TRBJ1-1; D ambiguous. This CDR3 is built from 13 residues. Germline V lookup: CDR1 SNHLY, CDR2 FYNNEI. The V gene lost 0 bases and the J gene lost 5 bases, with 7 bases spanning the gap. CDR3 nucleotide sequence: TGTGCCAGCAGTGAAGCCCCGGGGACTGAAGCTTTCTTT. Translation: CASSEAPGTEAFF.

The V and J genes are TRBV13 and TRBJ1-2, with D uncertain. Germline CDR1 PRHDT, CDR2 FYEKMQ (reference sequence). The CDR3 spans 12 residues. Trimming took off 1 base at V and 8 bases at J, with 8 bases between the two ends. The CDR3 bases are TGTGCCAGCAGCTTAGAGGTCTACGGCTACACCTTC. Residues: CASSLEVYGYTF.

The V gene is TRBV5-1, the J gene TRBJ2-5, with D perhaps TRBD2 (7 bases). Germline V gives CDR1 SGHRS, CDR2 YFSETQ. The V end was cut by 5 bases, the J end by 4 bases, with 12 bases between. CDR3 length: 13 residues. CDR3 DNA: TGCGCCAGCAGAGGGGGACTAACAGAGACCCAGTACTTC. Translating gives CASRGGLTETQYF.

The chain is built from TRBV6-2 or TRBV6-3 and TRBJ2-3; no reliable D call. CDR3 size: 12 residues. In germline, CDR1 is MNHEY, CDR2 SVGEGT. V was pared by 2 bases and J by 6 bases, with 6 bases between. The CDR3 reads CASSYSYDTQYF. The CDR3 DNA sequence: TGTGCCAGCAGTTACAGCTATGATACGCAGTATTTT.

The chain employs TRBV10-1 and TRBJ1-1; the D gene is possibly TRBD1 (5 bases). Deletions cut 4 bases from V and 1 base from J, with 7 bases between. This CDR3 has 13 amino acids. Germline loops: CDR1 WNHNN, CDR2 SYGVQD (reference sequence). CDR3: CASSADTNTEAFF. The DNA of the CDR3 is TGCGCCAGCAGTGCGGACACGAACACTGAAGCTTTCTTT.